Sequencing of this T cell receptor beta chain was carried out in a study of T cells in localized non-small cell lung cancer. Study conclusions and caveats: The appearance of a median approximately 57 of the top 100 tumor clones was seen in adjacent lung.

Of note for this clone: Its antigen is unidentified.

The table came from immunoSEQ multiplex PCR; TCRdb's copy has only in-frame clones and leaves some out. This table holds nearly 25,000 clones, 86% found once. The CDR3 runs to 15 residues. V gave up 5 bases and J gave up 7 bases, with 17 bases separating them. The germline V gene encodes CDR1 MDHEN and CDR2 SYDVKM. This sequence originates from a male donor at least 60 years old with stage II squamous cell lung carcinoma. The sample was peripheral blood, taken before any cancer treatment. The rearrangement links TRBV28 to TRBJ2-2; a weak D match, TRBD2 (6 bases). CDR3 sequence: CASSRLELGYGELFF. The CDR3 coding sequence is TGTGCCAGCAGTCGACTAGAGTTAGGGTACGGGGAGCTGTTTTTT.